This passage covers 12 T cell receptor beta chains from one sample sequenced in a study of tumor and adjacent non-tumor tissue in lung cancer. RNA was extracted from bulk tissue without any cell sorting. Distant lung tissue was collected more than 3 cm away from the tumor edge. Three rounds of nested PCR, following a modified ARM-PCR protocol, produced the TCRbeta library. TCRdb used MiXCR to reprocess the multiplex PCR reads, holding one entry per CDR3 protein. The sample records approximately 120,000 distinct CDR3 sequences, 60% to 80% being singletons. What was sequenced was distant non-tumor lung tissue. These receptors were collected from a man aged 60 to 69 with non-small cell lung cancer.

This clonotype was found a few times. A much larger clone lies one base from this, so it may be a read error. The gene calls are TRBV24-1 and TRBJ2-3, with D hard to call. The V gene lost 2 bases and the J gene lost 6 bases, with 11 bases spanning the gap. In germline, CDR1 is KGHDR, CDR2 SFDVKD. The CDR3 sequence is 14 residues long. In nucleotides, the CDR3 is TGTGCCACCAGTGATTCGACCCGAGGTGATACGCAGTATTTT. Translated, it gives CATSDSTRGDTQYF.

Written as DNA, the CDR3 is TGCAGTGCTAGGTTAGGCGGCCTGACCGGGGAGCTGTTTTTT. Encoded protein: CSARLGGLTGELFF. The rearrangement uses TRBV20-1 and TRBJ2-2; D is ambiguous. Germline CDR1 and CDR2: DFQATT and SNEGSKA (reference sequence). The germline V and J ends were trimmed by 3 bases and 5 bases, with 13 bases remaining between them. The CDR3 is made up of 14 amino acids.

There are many counts of this clonotype. This sequence joins TRBV29-1 and TRBJ2-1, with D unresolved. The CDR3 runs 12 residues. V was cut by 0 bases and J by 7 bases, with 7 bases left in between. In germline, CDR1 is SQVTM, CDR2 ANQGSEA. The CDR3 nucleotides read TGCAGCGTTGAAGAGTCAGTTAATGAGCAGTTCTTC. It is translated as CSVEESVNEQFF.

On this clonotype itself: A read error may explain this, as a much larger clone is one base away. The chain employs TRBV12-3 or TRBV12-4 and TRBJ2-5; D is ambiguous. Deletions cut 2 bases from V and 4 bases from J, with 8 bases between. The CDR3 totals 13 residues. CDR3 bases: TGTGCCAGCAGTTTACATAGCTTAGAGACCCAGTACTTC. Protein product: CASSLHSLETQYF.

Details on this clonotype: It may be a read error: a sequence one base away is much more abundant. The CDR3 nucleotides are TGTGCCTCGCAGTATTCTGGCGGGAAGATCACAGATACGCAGTATTTT. It yields the protein CASQYSGGKITDTQYF. The chain couples TRBV28 to TRBJ2-3; TRBD2 might be the D (6 bases). V dropped 11 bases and J dropped 2 bases, with 23 bases sitting between them. The CDR3 has 16 residues. Germline V CDR1 and CDR2: MDHEN, SYDVKM.

With regard to this clonotype: This may be a read error, as it is one base from a much larger clone. This rearrangement joins TRBV13 to TRBJ2-7, with D perhaps TRBD2 (6 bases). This CDR3 spans 14 amino acids. Per the germline V gene, CDR1 is PRHDT and CDR2 is FYEKMQ (reference sequence). The CDR3 nucleotides read TGTGTCAGCAGCTTAGTGAGGGCGGGGTCCCAGCAGTACTTC. Translating gives CVSSLVRAGSQQYF.

This clonotype was detected many times. This chain joins TRBV28 and TRBJ2-1, with D uncertain. The germline gives CDR1 MDHEN, CDR2 SYDVKM. The V and J ends lost 5 bases and 2 bases respectively, with 10 bases between them. This CDR3 is built from 14 residues. The CDR3 DNA is TGTGCCAGCAGTGCGAGTAGGACCTACAATGAGCAGTTCTTC. Translated, it gives CASSASRTYNEQFF.

This clonotype came up many times. This rearrangement joins TRBV12-3 or TRBV12-4 to TRBJ1-3, with D possibly being TRBD1 (6 bases). The CDR3 loop spans 15 amino acids. V lost 3 bases and J 1 base, leaving 10 bases between the germline ends. The DNA for the CDR3 is TGTGCCAGCAGTTTCACAGGGTATTCTGGAAACACCATATATTTT. Protein: CASSFTGYSGNTIYF.

With regard to this clonotype: Sequence at one end of the junction differs from germline and may be a read error. The rearrangement links TRBV6-2 or TRBV6-3 to TRBJ1-2, with 8 bases fitting TRBD1. This CDR3 spans 12 amino acids. The germline CDR1 and CDR2 sequences are MNHEY and SVGEGT. The CDR3 DNA follows: TGTGCCAGCAGGGGACAGGTCTATAGCTACACGTTC. Translating it yields CASRGQVYSYTF.

This clonotype was seen more than once but under ten times. The chain employs TRBV19 and TRBJ1-2; D remains ambiguous. The V end was cut by 5 bases, the J end by 5 bases, with 3 bases between. Germline-derived CDR1 and CDR2 are LNHDA and SQIVND (reference sequence). The CDR3 is 10 residues long. CDR3 DNA sequence: TGTGCCAGTAGTTCGTATGGCTACACCTTC. This gives the protein CASSSYGYTF.

The V gene is TRBV12-3 or TRBV12-4, the J gene TRBJ2-3; D unclear. The CDR3 runs to 13 residues. V lost 1 base to trimming and J lost 11 bases, with 13 bases between them. CDR3 residues: CASSLGSPVRQYF. The CDR3 DNA reads as TGTGCCAGCAGTTTAGGGAGCCCAGTTAGGCAGTATTTT.

Comments on this clonotype: This could be a read error, since a much larger clone is one nucleotide away. V usage is TRBV11-3 and J usage is TRBJ2-7; D is possibly TRBD1 (6 bases). CDR3 length: 14 amino acids. Germline CDR1 and CDR2: SGHNT and YENEEA. CDR3 nucleotides: TGTGCCAGGAGCTCCGCAGGGGTTAGAAACGAGCAGTACTTC. Protein product: CARSSAGVRNEQYF. The entire variable domain, with the rest obtained from reference TRBV11-3 and TRBJ2-7, is as follows: EAGVVQSPRYKIIEKKQPVAFWCNPISGHNTLYWYLQNLGQGPELLIRYENEEAVDDSQLPKDRFSAERLKGVDSTLKIQPAELGDSAVYLCARSSAGVRNEQYFGPGTRLTVT.